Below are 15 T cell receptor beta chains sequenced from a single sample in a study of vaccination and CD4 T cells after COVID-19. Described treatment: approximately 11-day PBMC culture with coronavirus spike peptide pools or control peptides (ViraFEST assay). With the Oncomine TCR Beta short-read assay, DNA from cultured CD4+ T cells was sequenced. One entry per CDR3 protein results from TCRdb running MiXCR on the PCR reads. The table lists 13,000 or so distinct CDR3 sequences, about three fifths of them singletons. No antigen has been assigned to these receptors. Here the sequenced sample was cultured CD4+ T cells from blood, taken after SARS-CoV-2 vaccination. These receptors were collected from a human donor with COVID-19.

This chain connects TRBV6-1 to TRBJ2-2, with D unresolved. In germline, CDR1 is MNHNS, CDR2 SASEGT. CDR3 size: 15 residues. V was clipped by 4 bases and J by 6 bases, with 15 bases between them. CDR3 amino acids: CASSGAAPLPGELFF. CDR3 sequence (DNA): TGTGCCAGCAGTGGAGCAGCACCACTGCCCGGGGAGCTGTTTTTT.

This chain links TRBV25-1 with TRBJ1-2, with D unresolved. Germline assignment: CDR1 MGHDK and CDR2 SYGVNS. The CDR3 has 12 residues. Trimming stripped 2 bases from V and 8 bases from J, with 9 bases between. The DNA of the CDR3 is TGTGCCAGCAGTGAAGCACAGCGAGGCTACACCTTC. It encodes CASSEAQRGYTF.

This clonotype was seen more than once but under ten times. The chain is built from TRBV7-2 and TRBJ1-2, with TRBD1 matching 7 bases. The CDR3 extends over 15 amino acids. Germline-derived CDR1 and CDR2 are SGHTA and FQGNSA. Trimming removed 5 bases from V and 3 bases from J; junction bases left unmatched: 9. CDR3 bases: TGTGCCAGCAGCATCCAATACAGGGGTCACTATGGCTACACCTTC. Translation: CASSIQYRGHYGYTF.

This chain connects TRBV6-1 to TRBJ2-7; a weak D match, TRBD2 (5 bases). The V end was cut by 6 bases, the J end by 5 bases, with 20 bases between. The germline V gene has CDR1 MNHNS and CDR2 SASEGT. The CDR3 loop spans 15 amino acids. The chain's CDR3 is CASSSLGKLVDEQYF. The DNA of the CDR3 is TGTGCCAGCAGCTCCCTCGGGAAGTTAGTAGACGAGCAGTACTTC.

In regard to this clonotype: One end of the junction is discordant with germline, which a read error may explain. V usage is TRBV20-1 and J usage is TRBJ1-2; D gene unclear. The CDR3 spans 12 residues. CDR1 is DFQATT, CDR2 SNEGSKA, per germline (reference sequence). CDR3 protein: CTAAPQRAGYTF. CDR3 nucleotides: TGCACTGCTGCACCCCAAAGGGCTGGCTACACCTTC.

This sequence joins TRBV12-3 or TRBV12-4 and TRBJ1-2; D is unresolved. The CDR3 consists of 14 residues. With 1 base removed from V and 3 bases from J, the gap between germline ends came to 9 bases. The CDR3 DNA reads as TGTGCCAGCAGTTTAGTCGGGAGGTACTATGGCTACACCTTC. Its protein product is CASSLVGRYYGYTF.

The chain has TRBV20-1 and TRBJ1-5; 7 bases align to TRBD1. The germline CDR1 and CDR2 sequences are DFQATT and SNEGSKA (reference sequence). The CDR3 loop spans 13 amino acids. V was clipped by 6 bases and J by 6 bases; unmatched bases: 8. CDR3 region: CSALGQELQPQHF. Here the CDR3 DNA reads TGCAGTGCACTCGGACAGGAGCTTCAGCCCCAGCATTTT.

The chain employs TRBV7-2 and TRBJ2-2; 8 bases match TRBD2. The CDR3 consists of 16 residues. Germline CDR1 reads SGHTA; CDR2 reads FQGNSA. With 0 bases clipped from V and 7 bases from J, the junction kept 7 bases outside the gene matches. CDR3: CASSLAGRGGSGELFF. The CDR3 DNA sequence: TGTGCCAGCAGCTTAGCCGGACGGGGGGGTAGCGGGGAGCTGTTTTTT.

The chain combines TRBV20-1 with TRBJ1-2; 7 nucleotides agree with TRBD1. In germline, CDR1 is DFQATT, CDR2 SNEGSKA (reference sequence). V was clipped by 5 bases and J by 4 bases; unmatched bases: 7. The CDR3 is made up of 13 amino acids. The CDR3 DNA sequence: TGCAGTGCTCACCAAACAGGGGTCTATGGCTACACCTTC. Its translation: CSAHQTGVYGYTF.

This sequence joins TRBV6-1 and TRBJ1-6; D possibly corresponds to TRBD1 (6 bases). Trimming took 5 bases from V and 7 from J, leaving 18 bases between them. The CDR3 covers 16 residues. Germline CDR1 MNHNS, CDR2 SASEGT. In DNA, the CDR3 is TGTGCCAGCAGTAAACCCAAGACAGGAGGAAATTCACCCCTCCACTTT. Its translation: CASSKPKTGGNSPLHF.

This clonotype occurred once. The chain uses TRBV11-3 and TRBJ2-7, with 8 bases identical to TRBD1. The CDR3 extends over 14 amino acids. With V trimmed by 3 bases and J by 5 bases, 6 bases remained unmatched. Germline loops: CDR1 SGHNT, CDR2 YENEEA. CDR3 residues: CASSLGRGRNEQYF. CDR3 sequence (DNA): TGTGCCAGCAGCTTGGGCAGGGGGCGTAACGAGCAGTACTTC. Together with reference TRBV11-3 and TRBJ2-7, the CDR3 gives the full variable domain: EAGVVQSPRYKIIEKKQPVAFWCNPISGHNTLYWYLQNLGQGPELLIRYENEEAVDDSQLPKDRFSAERLKGVDSTLKIQPAELGDSAVYLCASSLGRGRNEQYFGPGTRLTVT.

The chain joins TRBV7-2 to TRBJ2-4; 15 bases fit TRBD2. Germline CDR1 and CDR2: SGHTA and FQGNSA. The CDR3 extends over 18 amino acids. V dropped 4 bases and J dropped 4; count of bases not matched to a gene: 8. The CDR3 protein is CASSYSPGTSGGKNIQYF. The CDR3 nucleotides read TGTGCCAGCAGCTATAGTCCCGGGACTAGCGGGGGGAAAAACATTCAGTACTTC.

This CDR3 reads CASSLSQGAFGELFF. The CDR3 coding sequence is TGTGCCAGCAGCTTAAGCCAGGGGGCGTTCGGGGAGCTGTTTTTT. The chain employs TRBV7-3 and TRBJ2-2; TRBD1 matches 8 bases. This CDR3 is built from 15 residues. J gave up 7 bases and V 1 base, and 5 bases lay outside the gene matches. CDR1 is SGHTA and CDR2 is FQGTGA in the germline V gene.

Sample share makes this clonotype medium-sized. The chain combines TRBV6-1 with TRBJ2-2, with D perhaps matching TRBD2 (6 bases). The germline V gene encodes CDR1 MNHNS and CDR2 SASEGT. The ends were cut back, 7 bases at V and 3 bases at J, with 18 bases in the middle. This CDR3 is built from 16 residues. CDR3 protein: CASTPPGGRDTGELFF. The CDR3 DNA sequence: TGTGCCAGCACCCCACCCGGGGGACGGGACACCGGGGAGCTGTTTTTT.

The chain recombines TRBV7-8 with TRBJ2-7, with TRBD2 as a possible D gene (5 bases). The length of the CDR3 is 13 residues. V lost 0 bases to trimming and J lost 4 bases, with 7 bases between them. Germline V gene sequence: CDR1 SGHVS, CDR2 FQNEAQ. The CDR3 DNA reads TGTGCCAGCAGCTTAGCCCCGGGGTACGAGCAGTACTTC. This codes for CASSLAPGYEQYF. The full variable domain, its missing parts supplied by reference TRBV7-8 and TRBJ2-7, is GAGVSQSPRYKVAKRGQDVALRCDPISGHVSLFWYQQALGQGPEFLTYFQNEAQLDKSGLPSDRFFAERPEGSVSTLKIQRTQQEDSAVYLCASSLAPGYEQYFGPGTRLTVT.